Following are 3 T cell receptor beta chains from one sample sequenced in a study of T cell repertoires in cytomegalovirus infection. Each CDR3 protein is one row after TCRdb ran MiXCR on the reads. The sample yields about 300,000 distinct CDR3 sequences, approximately 8.9% seen once. The sequencing input was PBMCs. The receptors shown here come from a human donor in good health (CMV status not recorded). Some clones in this sample may be carry-over from other donors' samples.

This clonotype was detected ten times or more. The chain employs TRBV7-9 and TRBJ1-2, with no clear D. The CDR3 contains 12 residues. V was clipped by 5 bases and J by 0 bases, with 4 bases between them. Germline V gene lookup returns CDR1 SEHNR and CDR2 FQNEAQ (reference sequence). This chain's CDR3 is CASSPANYGYTF. The CDR3 coding sequence is TGTGCCAGCAGCCCGGCTAACTATGGCTACACCTTC.

V gene TRBV9 combines with J gene TRBJ2-2; D call uncertain. There are 13 residues in the CDR3. Trimming removed 0 bases from V and 8 bases from J, with 8 bases in between. CDR1 and CDR2 (germline): SGDLS, YYNGEE. The CDR3 protein is CASSVAGYGELFF. CDR3 coding DNA: TGTGCCAGCAGCGTAGCTGGGTATGGGGAGCTGTTTTTT. The full variable domain, its missing parts supplied by reference TRBV9 and TRBJ2-2, is DSGVTQTPKHLITATGQRVTLRCSPRSGDLSVYWYQQSLDQGLQFLIQYYNGEERAKGNILERFSAQQFPDLHSELNLSSLELGDSALYFCASSVAGYGELFFGEGSRLTVL.

This clonotype was counted at least ten times. The CDR3 protein is CASSLDREVGEQYF. DNA of the CDR3: TGTGCCAGCAGCTTGGACAGGGAAGTTGGCGAGCAGTACTTC. V is TRBV7-9 and J is TRBJ2-7; 8 bases align to TRBD1. CDR3 length equals 14 residues. Losses at the gene ends were 3 bases for V and 6 bases for J; bases not matched to a gene: 7. The germline gives CDR1 SEHNR, CDR2 FQNEAQ (reference sequence).